The 2 T cell receptor beta chains below come from one sample, sequenced in a study of blood T cell repertoires in COVID-19. Here immunoSEQ multiplex PCR was the method, and the copy in TCRdb shows in-frame clones only, minus some. The profile shows some 290,000 clones, roughly 87% of them singletons. The sample was peripheral blood. These receptors came from a woman aged 45-60 years who had recovered from COVID-19.

The rearrangement links TRBV7-8 to TRBJ1-2; D is uncertain. The CDR3 covers 16 residues. V was pared by 0 bases and J by 2 bases, with 13 bases between. Germline V lookup: CDR1 SGHVS, CDR2 FQNEAQ. The CDR3 loop is CASSLARGRPNYGYTF. In nucleotides, the CDR3 is TGTGCCAGCAGCTTAGCGCGAGGGAGGCCAAACTATGGCTACACCTTC. Looking up the rest from reference TRBV7-8 and TRBJ1-2 gives the full variable domain: GAGVSQSPRYKVAKRGQDVALRCDPISGHVSLFWYQQALGQGPEFLTYFQNEAQLDKSGLPSDRFFAERPEGSVSTLKIQRTQQEDSAVYLCASSLARGRPNYGYTFGSGTRLTVV.

The chain joins TRBV7-2 to TRBJ2-2, with TRBD2 matching 11 bases. Germline V gene lookup returns CDR1 SGHTA and CDR2 FQGNSA. This CDR3 has 14 residues. Germline trimming cut 7 bases from V and 6 bases from J; bases unmatched to any gene: 4. In DNA, the CDR3 is TGTGCCAGCACCTTTAGCGGGGGGGCCGGGGAGCTGTTTTTT. This gives the protein CASTFSGGAGELFF.